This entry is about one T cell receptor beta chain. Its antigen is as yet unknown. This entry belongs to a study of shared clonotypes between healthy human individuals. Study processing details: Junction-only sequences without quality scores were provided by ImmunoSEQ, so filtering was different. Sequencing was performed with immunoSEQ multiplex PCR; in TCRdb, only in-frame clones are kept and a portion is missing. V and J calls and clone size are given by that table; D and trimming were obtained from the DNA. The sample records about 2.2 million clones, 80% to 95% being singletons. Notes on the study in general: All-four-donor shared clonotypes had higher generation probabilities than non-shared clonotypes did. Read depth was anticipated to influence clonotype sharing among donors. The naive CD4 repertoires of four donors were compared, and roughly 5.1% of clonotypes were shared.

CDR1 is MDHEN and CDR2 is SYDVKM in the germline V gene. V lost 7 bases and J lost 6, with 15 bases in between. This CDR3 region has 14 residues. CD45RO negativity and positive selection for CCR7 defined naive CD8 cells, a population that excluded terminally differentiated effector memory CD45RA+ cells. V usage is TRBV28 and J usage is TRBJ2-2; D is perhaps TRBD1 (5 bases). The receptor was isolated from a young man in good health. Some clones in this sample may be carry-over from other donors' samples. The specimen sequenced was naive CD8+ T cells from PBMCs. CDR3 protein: CASTPSGSAGELFF. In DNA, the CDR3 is TGTGCCAGCACCCCTTCAGGGTCGGCCGGGGAGCTGTTTTTT.